These 11 T cell receptor beta chains originate from one sample sequenced in a study of cytomegalovirus exposure and HLA in healthy donors. Use of 60 Vbeta and 13 Jbeta primers characterized the PCR. Repertoires were generated with immunoSEQ multiplex PCR, while TCRdb's copy carries only in-frame clones and drops some. This sample has around 100,000 clones, with roughly 70% found just once. Sequencing was done on a sample of PBMCs. The receptors come from a middle-aged man in good health and CMV-seronegative.

This CDR3 is CASKRDREWGNQPQHF. In nucleotides, the CDR3 is TGTGCCAGCAAACGGGACAGGGAGTGGGGCAATCAGCCCCAGCATTTT. The chain joins TRBV6-6 to TRBJ1-5; TRBD1 matches at 9 bases. V lost 7 bases and J lost 2; bases outside the gene matches: 9. Looked up from germline, CDR1 is MNHNY and CDR2 is SVGAGI (reference sequence). The CDR3 has 16 amino acids.

This clone was seen once. The J gene is TRBJ1-1, the V gene TRBV2; D is undetermined. The CDR3 extends over 17 amino acids. Trimming cost V 2 bases and J 0 bases, with 16 bases left between them. Germline V gene data show CDR1 as SNHLY and CDR2 as FYNNEI. The CDR3 sequence: CASSEKSTENMNTEAFF. The CDR3 DNA sequence: TGTGCCAGCAGTGAAAAAAGCACAGAGAACATGAACACTGAAGCTTTCTTT.

This chain uses TRBV14 with TRBJ1-2, with D hard to call. The germline V gene encodes CDR1 SGHDN and CDR2 FVKESK. This CDR3 comprises 15 residues. V was cut by 0 bases and J by 0 bases, with 8 bases left in between. The CDR3 spells CASSQEHRANYGYTF. CDR3 nucleotide sequence: TGTGCCAGCAGCCAAGAACACAGAGCTAACTATGGCTACACCTTC.

This chain links TRBV25-1 with TRBJ2-5; a possible D gene is TRBD2 (6 bases). V was shortened by 6 bases and J by 5 bases, with 10 bases between the two germline ends. CDR3 length: 12 amino acids. Germline CDR1 MGHDK, CDR2 SYGVNS. The CDR3 region has the DNA TGTGCCAGCAGCGGAGGGGACGAGACCCAGTACTTC. It codes for CASSGGDETQYF.

V and J are TRBV7-2 and TRBJ2-7, with 14 bases that match TRBD2. V shed 6 bases, J shed 6 bases, and the junction held 4 bases outside the gene matches. Germline V gene lookup returns CDR1 SGHTA and CDR2 FQGNSA. The CDR3 runs to 14 residues. CDR3 amino acids: CASSQGLAGGEQYF. In nucleotides, the CDR3 is TGTGCCAGCAGTCAAGGACTAGCGGGAGGCGAGCAGTACTTC.

The chain joins TRBV7-6 to TRBJ2-1, with TRBD2 matching 9 bases. Trimming cost V 2 bases and J 10 bases; bases outside gene matches: 15. Germline assignment: CDR1 SGHVS and CDR2 FNYEAQ. The length of the CDR3 is 17 residues. The CDR3 spells CASSLPSTLAGRTEQFF. As DNA, the CDR3 is TGTGCCAGCAGCTTACCATCAACACTAGCGGGCAGGACGGAGCAGTTCTTC.

V and J are TRBV18 and TRBJ1-1; the D gene is possibly TRBD1 (6 bases). The V end was cut by 6 bases, the J end by 3 bases, with 14 bases between. This CDR3 spans 14 amino acids. CDR1 KGHSH and CDR2 LQKENI come from the germline V gene. DNA for the CDR3: TGTGCCAGCTCCCCGGGAGGGGGTCACACTGAAGCTTTCTTT. This encodes CASSPGGGHTEAFF.

This clone was detected once. The genes are TRBV18 and TRBJ2-7; 14 bases line up with TRBD2. Trimming cost V 5 bases and J 3 bases; bases outside gene matches: 6. Germline V CDR1 and CDR2: KGHSH, LQKENI. This CDR3 contains 16 residues. CDR3 region: CASSTTGTSGSYEQYF. The CDR3 nucleotides are TGTGCCAGCTCAACAACCGGGACTAGCGGGAGCTACGAGCAGTACTTC.

This clone has a handful of counts. The chain uses TRBV2 and TRBJ2-1; tentatively, D is TRBD2 (5 bases). Trimming took 9 bases from V and 5 from J, leaving 14 bases between them. The CDR3 runs 13 residues. Germline V gene data show CDR1 as SNHLY and CDR2 as FYNNEI. The CDR3 protein is CASRQDFNNEQFF. The CDR3 nucleotides are TGTGCCAGTAGGCAGGACTTCAACAATGAGCAGTTCTTC.

This chain joins TRBV19 and TRBJ2-7; 10 positions match TRBD1. Trimming removed 4 bases from V and 5 bases from J; junction bases left unmatched: 5. The CDR3 is made up of 14 amino acids. Germline V gives CDR1 LNHDA, CDR2 SQIVND (reference sequence). CDR3 nucleotide sequence: TGTGCCAGTAGTAAGGGGACAGGGGCCAACGAGCAGTACTTC. This sequence encodes CASSKGTGANEQYF.

Only one count was recorded for this clone. The rearrangement links TRBV5-1 to TRBJ2-3; TRBD2 might be the D (6 bases). The CDR3 consists of 15 residues. Germline CDR1 reads SGHRS; CDR2 reads YFSETQ. With 4 bases removed from V and 2 bases from J, the gap between germline ends came to 14 bases. CDR3 in amino acids: CASSKAGPSTDTQYF. The CDR3 DNA sequence: TGCGCCAGCAGCAAGGCGGGGCCATCCACAGATACGCAGTATTTT.